This T cell receptor beta chain emerged from a study of Ad26.COV2.S vaccination and SARS-CoV-2 variants. The overall study: Donor participated within the Ad26.COV2.S arm of the COV1001 trial.

Deletions cut 0 bases from V and 5 bases from J, with 11 bases between. In germline, CDR1 is SGDLS, CDR2 YYNGEE. The CDR3 covers 14 residues. Assay: immunoSEQ multiplex PCR; the TCRdb copy retains only in-frame clones and omits some. Of some 300,000 clones in the sample, 70% to 90% were seen once. Treatment indicated: around 19 received Ad26.COV2.S at low or high dose, single or two shots; several received placebo; per-sample allocation not given. All samples were drawn on day 63, counting from the first vaccine or placebo injection. An Ad26 vector was used to express Wuhan-strain SARS-CoV-2 spike as the vaccine.

The rearrangement joins TRBV9 to TRBJ2-5; TRBD2 is a possible D gene (6 bases). This receptor was obtained from a person aged 18-65 years who received the Ad26.COV2.S COVID-19 vaccine or a placebo. The sequencing used peripheral blood, collected in a trial of Ad26.COV2.S vaccine versus placebo. CDR3 loop: CASSVVGGDETQYF. As DNA, the CDR3 is TGTGCCAGCAGCGTAGTCGGAGGGGACGAGACCCAGTACTTC.